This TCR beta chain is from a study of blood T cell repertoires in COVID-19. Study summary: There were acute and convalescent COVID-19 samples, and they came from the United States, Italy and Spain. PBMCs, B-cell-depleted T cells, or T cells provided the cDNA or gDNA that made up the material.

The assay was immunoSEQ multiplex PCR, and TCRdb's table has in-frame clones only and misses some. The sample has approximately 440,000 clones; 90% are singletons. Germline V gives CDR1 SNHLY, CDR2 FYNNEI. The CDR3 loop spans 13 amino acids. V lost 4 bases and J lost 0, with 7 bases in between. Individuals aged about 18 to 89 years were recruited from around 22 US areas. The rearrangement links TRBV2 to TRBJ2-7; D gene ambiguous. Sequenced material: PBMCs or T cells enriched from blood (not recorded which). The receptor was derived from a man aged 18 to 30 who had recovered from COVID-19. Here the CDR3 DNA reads TGTGCCAGCAGTGCTACGGGCTCCTACGAGCAGTACTTC. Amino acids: CASSATGSYEQYF.